This T cell receptor (beta chain) was sequenced during a study of blood T cells in healthy people across ages. General study points: PBMCs were not sorted, which prevented a conclusive comparison of naive versus antigen-experienced cells.

This CDR3 region has 12 residues. The germline gives CDR1 SNHLY, CDR2 FYNNEI. Trimming stripped 6 bases from V and 4 bases from J, with 7 bases between. In its sample, this clonotype was seen many times. Its antigen remains unknown. Every donor gave 9 to 10 milliliters of peripheral blood. Extractions gave at least 5 micrograms of total RNA per sample. Primers used in a second PCR of about 6 to 11 cycles were a sample-barcoded 5' primer and a J-beta primer mix. TCRdb itself ran the 5' RACE reads through MiXCR, one entry per CDR3 protein. The sample includes 600,000 to 800,000 distinct CDR3 sequences, 45% to 60% of them seen just once.

The rearrangement joins TRBV2 to TRBJ2-1; weak D call: TRBD1 (6 bases). The sequence derives from a woman over 75 in good health. Sequencing was carried out using blood. The CDR3 nucleotides read TGTGCCAGCAGACAGGGTTACAATGAGCAGTTCTTC. This translates into CASRQGYNEQFF.